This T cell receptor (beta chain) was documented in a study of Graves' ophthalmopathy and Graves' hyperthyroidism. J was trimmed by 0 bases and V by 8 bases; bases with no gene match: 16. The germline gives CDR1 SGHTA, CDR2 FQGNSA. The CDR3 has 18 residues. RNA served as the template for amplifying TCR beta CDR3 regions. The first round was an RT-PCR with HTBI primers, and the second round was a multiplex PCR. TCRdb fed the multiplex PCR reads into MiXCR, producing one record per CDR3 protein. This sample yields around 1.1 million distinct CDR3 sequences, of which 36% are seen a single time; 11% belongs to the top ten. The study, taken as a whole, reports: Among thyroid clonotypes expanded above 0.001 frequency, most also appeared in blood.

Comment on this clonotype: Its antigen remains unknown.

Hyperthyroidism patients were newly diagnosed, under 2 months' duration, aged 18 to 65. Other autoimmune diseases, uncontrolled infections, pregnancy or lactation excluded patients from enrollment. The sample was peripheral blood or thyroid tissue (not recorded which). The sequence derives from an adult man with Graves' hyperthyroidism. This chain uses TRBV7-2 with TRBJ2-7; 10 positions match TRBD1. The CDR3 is CASGPFLRGTGVSYEQYF. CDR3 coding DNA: TGTGCCAGCGGCCCATTTCTTCGTGGGACAGGGGTCTCCTACGAGCAGTACTTC.